This T cell receptor (beta chain) was captured in a study of blood T cells in healthy people across ages. Using a J-beta primer mix together with a sample-barcoded 5' primer, a second PCR was run for about 6 to 12 cycles. Each cDNA molecule was tagged by a template-switch adaptor that had 12 random nucleotides. From the 5' RACE reads, TCRdb called clonotypes with MiXCR, one entry per CDR3 protein. The data show 700,000 to 800,000 distinct CDR3 sequences, with more than 40% seen just once and roughly 19% held by the top ten. The amount of total RNA extracted per sample was at least 5.5 micrograms. This clonotype was seen only once. It may be a read error: a sequence one base away is much more abundant. The V end lost 3 bases, the J end lost 11 bases, and 34 bases lay between the germline ends. Germline CDR1 reads LGHNA; CDR2 reads YNFKEQ. The CDR3 spans 19 residues.

The source is a woman aged 60 to 75 in good health. The rearrangement joins TRBV4-2 to TRBJ2-5; perhaps TRBD2 as D (5 bases). The sequenced sample was blood. The CDR3: CASSHSRYGVDDLYNEQYF. The CDR3 nucleotides are TGTGCCAGCAGCCATTCGCGGTACGGGGTCGACGACCTATACAATGAGCAGTACTTC.